This record concerns one TCR beta chain sequence. Its cognate antigen is unknown. V was clipped by 8 bases and J by 5 bases, with 13 bases between them. The CDR3 has 12 residues. CDR1 is LNHDA, CDR2 SQIVND, per germline (reference sequence). The source of the sample is a study of long-term antiretroviral therapy in people with HIV. An immunoSEQ assay, version v3.0, was performed at survey level. In sequencing, roughly 40,000-50,000 T-cell genomes per sample were targeted. The protocol was immunoSEQ multiplex PCR, while the TCRdb copy is restricted to in-frame clones and leaves out a portion. The table shows 20,000 to 25,000 clones, with more than 70% occurring only once. Overall study results and limits: The blood, collected between the mid-2000s and the late 2010s, was possibly taken under older ART regimens. Dominant in the repertoire at all time points were clones expanded before ART.

All participants with HIV were treated in the United States. The material sequenced was unsorted PBMCs, taken 2.3 years after starting antiretroviral therapy. The receptor was derived from a man in his 60s with HIV. The chain combines TRBV19 with TRBJ2-7; D not resolved. The CDR3 loop reads CASSLGFDEQYF. The CDR3 DNA reads as TGTGCCAGTTCGCTTGGCTTCGACGAGCAGTACTTC.